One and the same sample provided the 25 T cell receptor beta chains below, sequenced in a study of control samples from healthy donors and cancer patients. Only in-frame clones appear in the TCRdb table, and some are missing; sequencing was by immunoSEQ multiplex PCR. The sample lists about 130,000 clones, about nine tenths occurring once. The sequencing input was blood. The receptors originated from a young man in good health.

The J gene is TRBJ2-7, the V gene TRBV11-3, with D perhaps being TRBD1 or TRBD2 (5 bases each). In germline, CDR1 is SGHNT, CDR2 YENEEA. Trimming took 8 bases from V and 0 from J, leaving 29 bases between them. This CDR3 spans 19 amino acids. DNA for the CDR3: TGTGCCAGCCTGGGAGATAGACCCGTGATTCCGAGGGGCTCCTACGAGCAGTACTTC. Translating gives CASLGDRPVIPRGSYEQYF.

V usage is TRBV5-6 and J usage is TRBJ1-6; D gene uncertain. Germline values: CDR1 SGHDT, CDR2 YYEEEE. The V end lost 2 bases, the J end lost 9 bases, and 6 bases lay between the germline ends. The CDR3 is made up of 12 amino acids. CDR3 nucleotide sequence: TGTGCCAGCAGCTTCGCTGGTTCACCCCTCCACTTT. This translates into CASSFAGSPLHF.

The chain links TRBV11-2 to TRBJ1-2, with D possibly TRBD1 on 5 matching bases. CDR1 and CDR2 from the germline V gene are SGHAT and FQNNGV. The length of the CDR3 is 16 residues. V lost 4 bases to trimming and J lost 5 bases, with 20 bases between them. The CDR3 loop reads CASSSPNGGRGYGYTF. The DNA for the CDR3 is TGTGCCAGCAGCTCCCCCAACGGGGGAAGGGGATATGGCTACACCTTC.

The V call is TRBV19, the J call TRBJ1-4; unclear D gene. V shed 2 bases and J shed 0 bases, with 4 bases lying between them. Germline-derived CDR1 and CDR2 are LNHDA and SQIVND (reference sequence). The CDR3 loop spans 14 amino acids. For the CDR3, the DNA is TGTGCCAGTAGTATACAGGCAACTAATGAAAAACTGTTTTTT. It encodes CASSIQATNEKLFF.

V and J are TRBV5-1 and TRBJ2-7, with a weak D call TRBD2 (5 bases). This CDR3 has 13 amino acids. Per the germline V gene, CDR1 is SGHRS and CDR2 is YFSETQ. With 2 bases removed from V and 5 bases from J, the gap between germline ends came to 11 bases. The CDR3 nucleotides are TGCGCCAGCAGCTTTGAGGGCCCGGACGAGCAGTACTTC. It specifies CASSFEGPDEQYF.

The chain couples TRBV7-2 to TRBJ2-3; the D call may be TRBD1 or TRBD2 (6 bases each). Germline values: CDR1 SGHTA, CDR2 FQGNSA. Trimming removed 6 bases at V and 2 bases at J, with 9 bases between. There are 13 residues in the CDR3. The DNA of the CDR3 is TGTGCCAGCAGAAGGGGGGCCACAGATACGCAGTATTTT. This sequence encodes CASRRGATDTQYF. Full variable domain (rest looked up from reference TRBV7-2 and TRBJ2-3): GAGVSQSPSNKVTEKGKDVELRCDPISGHTALYWYRQSLGQGLEFLIYFQGNSAPDKSGLPSDRFSAERTGGSVSTLTIQRTQQEDSAVYLCASRRGATDTQYFGPGTRLTVL.

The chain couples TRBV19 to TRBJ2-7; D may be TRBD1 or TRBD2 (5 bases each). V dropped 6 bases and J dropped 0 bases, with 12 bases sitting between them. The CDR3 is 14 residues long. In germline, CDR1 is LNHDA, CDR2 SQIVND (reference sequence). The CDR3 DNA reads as TGTGCCAGTAGATCGGCAGGGAGCTCCTACGAGCAGTACTTC. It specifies CASRSAGSSYEQYF.

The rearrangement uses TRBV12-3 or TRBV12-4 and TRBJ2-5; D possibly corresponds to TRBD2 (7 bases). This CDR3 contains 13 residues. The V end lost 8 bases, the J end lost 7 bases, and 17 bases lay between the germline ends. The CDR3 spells CASSRGGLGTQYF. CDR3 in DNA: TGTGCCAGCTCTAGGGGGGGGTTGGGGACCCAGTACTTC.

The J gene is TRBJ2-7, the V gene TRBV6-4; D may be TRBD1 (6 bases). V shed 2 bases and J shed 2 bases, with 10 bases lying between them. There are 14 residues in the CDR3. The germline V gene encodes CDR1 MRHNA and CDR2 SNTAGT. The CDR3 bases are TGTGCCAGCAGTGACGAGACAGGACCCTACGAGCAGTACTTC. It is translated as CASSDETGPYEQYF.

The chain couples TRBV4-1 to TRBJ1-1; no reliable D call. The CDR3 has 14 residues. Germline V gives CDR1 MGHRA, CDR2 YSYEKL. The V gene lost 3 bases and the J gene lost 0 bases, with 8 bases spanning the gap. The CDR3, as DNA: TGCGCCAGCAGCCATCCAACCATGAACACTGAAGCTTTCTTT. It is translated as CASSHPTMNTEAFF.

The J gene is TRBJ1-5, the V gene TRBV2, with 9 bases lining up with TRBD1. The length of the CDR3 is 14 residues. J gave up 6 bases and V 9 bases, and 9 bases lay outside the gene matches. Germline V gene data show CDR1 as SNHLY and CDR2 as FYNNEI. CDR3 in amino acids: CASCDRGAVQPQHF. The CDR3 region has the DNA TGTGCCAGTTGTGACAGGGGGGCCGTTCAGCCCCAGCATTTT.

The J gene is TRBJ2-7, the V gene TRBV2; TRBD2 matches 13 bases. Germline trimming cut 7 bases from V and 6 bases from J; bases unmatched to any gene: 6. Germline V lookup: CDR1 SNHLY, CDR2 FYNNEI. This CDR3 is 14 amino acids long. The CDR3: CASMGLAGSGEQYF. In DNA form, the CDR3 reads TGTGCCAGCATGGGACTAGCGGGGTCCGGCGAGCAGTACTTC. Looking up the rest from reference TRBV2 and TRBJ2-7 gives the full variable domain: EPEVTQTPSHQVTQMGQEVILRCVPISNHLYFYWYRQILGQKVEFLVSFYNNEISEKSEIFDDQFSVERPDGSNFTLKIRSTKLEDSAMYFCASMGLAGSGEQYFGPGTRLTVT.

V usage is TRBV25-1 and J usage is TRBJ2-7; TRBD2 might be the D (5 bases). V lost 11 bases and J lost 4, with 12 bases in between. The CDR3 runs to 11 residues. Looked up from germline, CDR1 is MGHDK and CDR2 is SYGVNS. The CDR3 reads CALRDEYEQYF. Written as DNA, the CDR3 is TGTGCCCTCCGGGATGAATACGAGCAGTACTTC.

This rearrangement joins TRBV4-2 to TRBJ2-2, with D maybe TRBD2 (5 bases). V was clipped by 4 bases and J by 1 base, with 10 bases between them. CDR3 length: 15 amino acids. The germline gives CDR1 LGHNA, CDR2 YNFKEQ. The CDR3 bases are TGTGCCAGCAGCCCAACTAGGCAGAACACCGGGGAGCTGTTTTTT. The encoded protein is CASSPTRQNTGELFF.

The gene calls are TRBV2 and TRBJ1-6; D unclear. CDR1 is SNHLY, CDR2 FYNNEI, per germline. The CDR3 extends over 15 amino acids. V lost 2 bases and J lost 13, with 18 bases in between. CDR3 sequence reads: CASSEYSRALRPLHF. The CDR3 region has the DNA TGTGCCAGCAGTGAATATTCGAGGGCCCTACGGCCCCTCCACTTT.

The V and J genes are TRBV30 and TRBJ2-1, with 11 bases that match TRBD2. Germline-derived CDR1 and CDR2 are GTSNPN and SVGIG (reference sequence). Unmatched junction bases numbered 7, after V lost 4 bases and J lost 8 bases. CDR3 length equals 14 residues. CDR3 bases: TGTGCCTGGAACATAGCGGGGGGGCAGGATGAGCAGTTCTTC. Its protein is CAWNIAGGQDEQFF.

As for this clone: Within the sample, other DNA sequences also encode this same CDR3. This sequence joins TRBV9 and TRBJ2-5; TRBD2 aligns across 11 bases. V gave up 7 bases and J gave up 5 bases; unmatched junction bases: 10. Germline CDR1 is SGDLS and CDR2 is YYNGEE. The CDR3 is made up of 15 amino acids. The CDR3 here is CASGIAGGPGETQYF. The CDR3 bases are TGTGCCAGCGGTATAGCGGGGGGGCCGGGGGAGACCCAGTACTTC.

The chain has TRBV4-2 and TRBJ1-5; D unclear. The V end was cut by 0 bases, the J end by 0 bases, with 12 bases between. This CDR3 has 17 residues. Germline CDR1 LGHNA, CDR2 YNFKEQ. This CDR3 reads CASSQDIASYSNQPQHF. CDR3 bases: TGTGCCAGCAGCCAAGATATTGCCAGTTATAGCAATCAGCCCCAGCATTTT.

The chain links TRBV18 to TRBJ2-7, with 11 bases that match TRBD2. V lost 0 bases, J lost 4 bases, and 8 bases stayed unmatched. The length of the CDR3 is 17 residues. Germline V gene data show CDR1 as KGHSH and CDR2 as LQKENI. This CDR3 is CASSPPMGSSGGYEQYF. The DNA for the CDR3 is TGTGCCAGCTCACCACCGATGGGGTCTAGCGGGGGGTACGAGCAGTACTTC.

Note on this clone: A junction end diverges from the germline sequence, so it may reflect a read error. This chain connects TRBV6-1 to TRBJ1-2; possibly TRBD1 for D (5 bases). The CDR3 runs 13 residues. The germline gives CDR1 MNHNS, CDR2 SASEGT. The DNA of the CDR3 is TGTGCCAGCAGAGAAGCAGGGTACTATGGCTACACCTTC. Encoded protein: CASREAGYYGYTF.

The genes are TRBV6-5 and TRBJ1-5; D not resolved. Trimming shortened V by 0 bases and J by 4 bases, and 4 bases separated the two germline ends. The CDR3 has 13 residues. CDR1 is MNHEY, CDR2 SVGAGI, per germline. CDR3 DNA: TGTGCCAGCAGTTACTCGTCGAATCAGCCCCAGCATTTT. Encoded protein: CASSYSSNQPQHF.

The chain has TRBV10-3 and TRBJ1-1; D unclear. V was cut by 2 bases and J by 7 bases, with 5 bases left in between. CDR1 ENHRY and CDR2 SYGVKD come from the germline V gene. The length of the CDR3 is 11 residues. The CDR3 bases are TGTGCCATCAGTGAGGGTGTTGAAGCTTTCTTT. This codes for CAISEGVEAFF.

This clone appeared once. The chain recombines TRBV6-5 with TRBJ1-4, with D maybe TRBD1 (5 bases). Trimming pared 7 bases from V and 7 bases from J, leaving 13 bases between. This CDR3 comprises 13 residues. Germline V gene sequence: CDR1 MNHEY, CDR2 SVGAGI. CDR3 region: CASKGSYAEKLFF. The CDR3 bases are TGTGCCAGCAAGGGGTCTTATGCTGAAAAACTGTTTTTT.

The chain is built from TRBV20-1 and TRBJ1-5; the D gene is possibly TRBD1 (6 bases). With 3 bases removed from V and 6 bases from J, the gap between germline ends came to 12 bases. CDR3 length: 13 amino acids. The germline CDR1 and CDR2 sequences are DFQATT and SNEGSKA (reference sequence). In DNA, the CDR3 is TGCAGTGCTAGTGGGGGGCTCACTCAGCCCCAGCATTTT. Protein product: CSASGGLTQPQHF.

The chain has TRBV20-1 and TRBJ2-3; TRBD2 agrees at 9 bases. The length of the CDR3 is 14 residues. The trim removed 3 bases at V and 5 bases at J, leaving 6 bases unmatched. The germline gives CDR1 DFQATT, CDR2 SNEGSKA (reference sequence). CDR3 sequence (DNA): TGCAGTGCTAGTAGCGGGGGAAACGGAGATACGCAGTATTTT. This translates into CSASSGGNGDTQYF.